Listed below are T cell receptor beta chains from one sample, sequenced in a study of T cells after yellow fever vaccination. Each CDR3 protein gets one entry after TCRdb re-called the 5' RACE reads with MiXCR. The sample carries about 320,000 distinct CDR3 sequences, over 3.5% recorded once. The sample in question was PBMCs, obtained 15 days after the yellow fever booster vaccination. These receptors were taken from a man aged 18 to 29 who received the YFV17D yellow fever vaccine. The CDR3 runs from the conserved cysteine through the conserved F or W. The D gene is left open where the match is weak. Clone sizes are given selectively: once, few, many, or a class where the clone is expanded.

v_call	d_call	clone_size	j_call	cdr3_nt	cdr3_aa
TRBV14	TRBD1	.	TRBJ2-5	TGTGCCAGCAGCCCAGACAGGGCCAAAGAGACCCAGTACTTC	CASSPDRAKETQYF
TRBV5-1	.	many	TRBJ2-2	TGCGCCAGCAGCTTGTCAGACGGGAACACCGGGGAGCTGTTTTTT	CASSLSDGNTGELFF
TRBV12-3/TRBV12-4	.	.	TRBJ1-3	TGTGCCAGCAAGGCAGCCTCTGGAAACACCATATATTTT	CASKAASGNTIYF
TRBV4-2	TRBD2	few	TRBJ2-5	TGTGCCAGCAGCCAAGGATTGTCTAGCGGGGGGGCAACGGAGGAGACCCAGTACTTC	CASSQGLSSGGATEETQYF
TRBV3-1	.	many	TRBJ2-5	TGTGCCAGCAGCCAAGCCGGCAGTGAGGAGACCCAGTACTTC	CASSQAGSEETQYF
TRBV19	.	once	TRBJ1-5	TGTGCCAGTAGTATGATGTGGACAGACGGTCAGCCCCAGCATTTT	CASSMMWTDGQPQHF
TRBV7-2	.	.	TRBJ1-6	TGTGCCAGCAGCCAGATCACAGGGAATAATTCACCCCTCCACTTT	CASSQITGNNSPLHF
TRBV2	.	few	TRBJ1-2	TGTGCCAGCAGGGTAGACTGGGGACCATCTAACTATGGCTACACCTTC	CASRVDWGPSNYGYTF
TRBV4-3	.	many	TRBJ2-3	TGCGCCAGCAGCCAAGACGAGAGGGCCGGGGATACGCAGTATTTT	CASSQDERAGDTQYF
TRBV25-1	TRBD2	.	TRBJ2-3	TGTGGCTGCAAGGTAGCGGGTGCAGATACGCAGTATTTT	CGCKVAGADTQYF
TRBV29-1	.	many	TRBJ2-3	TGCAGCGTTGAAGCTCCTATCCTGCCGAGCACAGATACGCAGTATTTT	CSVEAPILPSTDTQYF
TRBV7-3	TRBD1	many	TRBJ1-1	TGTGCCAGCAGCTCAAAGGGGGCCAGAGTTGAAGCTTTCTTT	CASSSKGARVEAFF
TRBV7-9	.	few	TRBJ2-3	TGTGCCAGCAGCTCAAGGGCGGGGGCCCGCCTAAAGACGCAGTATTTT	CASSSRAGARLKTQYF
TRBV12-3/TRBV12-4	.	many	TRBJ1-2	TGTGCCAGCAGTACAGTGAACCGTTTGTATGGCTACACCTTC	CASSTVNRLYGYTF
TRBV19	.	.	TRBJ2-5	TGTGCCAGTAGTATAGGCCCCGGTTCCGAGACCCAGTACTTC	CASSIGPGSETQYF
TRBV7-7	TRBD2	many	TRBJ2-3	TGTGCTAGCAGCTTAGCGGGGGGGATCGATACGCAGTATTTT	CASSLAGGIDTQYF
TRBV20-1	TRBD1	many	TRBJ2-7	TGCAGTGCTAGATTGACAGGGCGGATTGGCGAGCAGTACTTC	CSARLTGRIGEQYF
TRBV6-5	.	many	TRBJ2-3	TGTGCCAGCAGTCCAAGACTAATCTCAGATACGCAGTATTTT	CASSPRLISDTQYF
TRBV5-1	.	many	TRBJ1-4	TGCGCCAGCAGGACTACAGCGAATAATGAAAAACTGTTTTTT	CASRTTANNEKLFF
TRBV18	.	.	TRBJ1-1	TGTGCCAGCTCACTATCTTTCGGGACGTATGAAGCTTTCTTT	CASSLSFGTYEAFF
TRBV5-1	TRBD2	.	TRBJ2-1	TGCGCCAGGGGAGACCGGGGGGGCAAAAATGAGCAGTTCTTC	CARGDRGGKNEQFF
TRBV7-2	.	many	TRBJ2-4	TGTGCCAGCAGCCTCATACGTGGAGGCGGACTAGCCAAAAACATTCAGTACTTC	CASSLIRGGGLAKNIQYF
TRBV5-1	.	few	TRBJ2-7	TGCGCCAGCAGCTTAGAGCACGAGCAGTACTTC	CASSLEHEQYF
TRBV6-2/TRBV6-3	.	few	TRBJ1-5	TGTGCCAGCAGTCAACTGGTTCGGCCCCAGCATTTT	CASSQLVRPQHF
TRBV5-1	TRBD1	many	TRBJ1-1	TGCGCCAGCAGCTCGACCCCGGGACAGGGGAACACTGAAGCTTTCTTT	CASSSTPGQGNTEAFF
TRBV7-9	.	few	TRBJ2-3	TGTGCCAGCAGCTCCACGGTTAACACAGATACGCAGTATTTT	CASSSTVNTDTQYF
TRBV30	.	.	TRBJ2-5	TGTGCCTGGAGAAAATGGTCAACCCAAGAGACCCAGTACTTC	CAWRKWSTQETQYF
TRBV7-9	TRBD1	few	TRBJ2-5	TGTGCCAGCAGCTCCCCCAGGACAGGGTCGTTCGAGACCCAGTACTTC	CASSSPRTGSFETQYF
TRBV4-2	TRBD2	few	TRBJ2-3	TGTGCCAGCAGCCAAGATTGGCGGGGGGGCCTGGCAGATACGCAGTATTTT	CASSQDWRGGLADTQYF
TRBV9	TRBD2	few	TRBJ2-5	TGTGCCAGCAGCGTAACTAGCGGGACCCAAGAGACCCAGTACTTC	CASSVTSGTQETQYF
TRBV5-4	.	many	TRBJ2-5	TGTGCCAGCAACCCAAACCAAGCCAGACAAGAGACCCAGTACTTC	CASNPNQARQETQYF
TRBV11-2	TRBD2	few	TRBJ2-5	TGTGCCAGCAGCTTGGTAGCGGGGAACCAAGAGACCCAGTACTTC	CASSLVAGNQETQYF
TRBV15	.	many	TRBJ2-1	TGTGCCACCAGCAGAGATCTCCTGTCGGGGTTTACCTACAATGAGCAGTTCTTC	CATSRDLLSGFTYNEQFF
TRBV12-3/TRBV12-4	.	many	TRBJ1-1	TGTGCCAGCAGTCAATTTACTGGGAACACTGAAGCTTTCTTT	CASSQFTGNTEAFF
TRBV4-3	TRBD2	.	TRBJ2-2	TGCGCCAGCAGCCAAGCAACCCTCAGCCTAAGCGGGGGGGCGTTGGGCACCGGGGAGCTGTTTTTT	CASSQATLSLSGGALGTGELFF
TRBV2	.	many	TRBJ2-1	TGTGCCAGCAGTCCCTACAATGAGCAGTTCTTC	CASSPYNEQFF
TRBV6-5	.	.	TRBJ2-5	TGTGCCAGCAGAATAAGAGGGGGGCGTGAGACCCAGTACTTC	CASRIRGGRETQYF
TRBV20-1	.	many	TRBJ2-3	TGCAGTGCTAGAGACGTAATCGGGTCAGATACGCAGTATTTT	CSARDVIGSDTQYF
TRBV6-5	TRBD2	many	TRBJ2-1	TGTGCCAGCAGTCGCCCTAGCGGGGGGGCCGTGAATGAGCAGTTCTTC	CASSRPSGGAVNEQFF
TRBV29-1	.	many	TRBJ2-2	TGCAGCGGCCTTGTCACCGGGGAGCTGTTTTTT	CSGLVTGELFF
TRBV5-1	TRBD1	many	TRBJ2-5	TGCGCCAGCAGTTCCTCCCGACAGGGCGGGACCCAGTACTTC	CASSSSRQGGTQYF
TRBV20-1	TRBD2	many	TRBJ2-3	TGCAGTGCTAGAGATCAGCGGGGGAGGGATACGCAGTATTTT	CSARDQRGRDTQYF
TRBV3-1	TRBD1	.	TRBJ2-3	TGTGCCAGCAGCCTGGGGACAGGGGGCGAGACAGATACGCAGTATTTT	CASSLGTGGETDTQYF
TRBV27	.	.	TRBJ2-3	TGTGCCAGCACCCCCCTCCGGGGGGCTGAAGTTTTAGGTACGCAGTATTTT	CASTPLRGAEVLGTQYF
TRBV7-2	TRBD1	many	TRBJ1-2	TGTGCCAGCAGCAAAGGACAGGGGGCCCTCGTAGGGTATGGCTACACCTTC	CASSKGQGALVGYGYTF
TRBV5-4	.	.	TRBJ2-5	TGTGCCAGCACGCGGGACTCGAAAAAGGCGGCCCAGTACTTC	CASTRDSKKAAQYF
TRBV29-1	.	.	TRBJ1-2	TGCAGCGCCGAAGGTCGCCAACCTAATGGCTACACCTTC	CSAEGRQPNGYTF
TRBV12-5	TRBD1	.	TRBJ1-4	TGTGCTAGTGGTTTGACCGCTTACAGGGGAAGAAGTGAAAAACTGTTTTTT	CASGLTAYRGRSEKLFF
TRBV6-5	.	many	TRBJ1-1	TGTGCCAGCAACACCGGGGGGTCGAACACTGAAGCTTTCTTT	CASNTGGSNTEAFF
TRBV3-1	TRBD2	few	TRBJ2-3	TGTGCCAGCAGCTTACTAGCGGGGGGGCCAGATACGCAGTATTTT	CASSLLAGGPDTQYF
TRBV10-3	TRBD2	many	TRBJ2-5	TGTGCCATCAGTGACTATACTAGCGGGGAGGAGACCCAGTACTTC	CAISDYTSGEETQYF
TRBV7-9	.	few	TRBJ1-5	TGTGCCAGCAGCCAAGGGGCAGGTATAGCGAGCAATCAGCCCCAGCATTTT	CASSQGAGIASNQPQHF
TRBV7-3	TRBD1	few	TRBJ2-2	TGTGCCAGCAGTCACCGACAGGGACCAGACACCGGGGAGCTGTTTTTT	CASSHRQGPDTGELFF
TRBV7-2	TRBD1	many	TRBJ1-5	TGTGCCAGCAGCCAGGACAGGCCAAATCAGCCCCAGCATTTT	CASSQDRPNQPQHF
TRBV10-3	.	many	TRBJ1-2	TGTGCCATCAGTGAGAAGTCTCACTATGGCTACACCTTC	CAISEKSHYGYTF
TRBV19	.	few	TRBJ2-1	TGTGCCAGTAGTATAGGGACGCAGGGGCCCTACAATGAGCAGTTCTTC	CASSIGTQGPYNEQFF
TRBV29-1	.	many	TRBJ2-1	TGCAGCGCAGGAACACGCGGGGACGGGGGCAATGAGCAGTTCTTC	CSAGTRGDGGNEQFF
TRBV5-1	.	many	TRBJ2-3	TGCGCCAGCAGCCCGGCCGGGGTTCGAGCAGATACGCAGTATTTT	CASSPAGVRADTQYF
TRBV24-1	.	.	TRBJ2-1	TGTGCCACCAGTGATGGGGGAGTTCGCTACAATGAGCAGTTCTTC	CATSDGGVRYNEQFF